Presented here are 31 T cell receptor beta chains from one specimen sequenced in a study of cytomegalovirus exposure and HLA in healthy donors. With 60 Vbeta and 13 Jbeta primers, the PCR was carried out. Here immunoSEQ multiplex PCR was the method, and the copy in TCRdb shows in-frame clones only, minus some. The sample includes around 69,000 clones, roughly 64% of them seen just once. Sequencing was performed on PBMCs. These receptors were collected from a man aged 40-49 years in good health and CMV-seropositive.

In this sample, this clone turned up a few times. J is TRBJ2-6 and V is TRBV19; D remains ambiguous. The V end was cut by 1 base, the J end by 9 bases, with 19 bases between. This CDR3 spans 17 amino acids. The germline V gene has CDR1 LNHDA and CDR2 SQIVND (reference sequence). As DNA, the CDR3 is TGTGCCAGTAGTATAGTTAGTCGGAGCCTACGAAACAACGTCCTGACTTTC. It specifies CASSIVSRSLRNNVLTF.

The chain couples TRBV4-3 to TRBJ2-5, with 7 bases matching TRBD2. This CDR3 is built from 15 residues. Germline-derived CDR1 and CDR2 are LGHNA and YSLEER. V lost 1 base to trimming and J lost 2 bases; unmatched junction nucleotides: 4. The CDR3 here is CASSQGLAGQETQYF. The CDR3 bases are TGCGCCAGCAGCCAAGGACTAGCTGGTCAAGAGACCCAGTACTTC.

The chain employs TRBV6-1 and TRBJ1-5; perhaps TRBD1 as D (5 bases). Germline lookup yields CDR1 MNHNS and CDR2 SASEGT. Deletions cut 7 bases from V and 6 bases from J, with 13 bases between. The CDR3 sequence is 13 residues long. The CDR3 nucleotides read TGTGCCAGCACCGAAGGGGCAGTTCAGCCCCAGCATTTT. It translates to CASTEGAVQPQHF.

The genes are TRBV7-2 and TRBJ1-6; 10 bases fit TRBD1. V lost 5 bases, J lost 10 bases, and 11 bases stayed unmatched. Looked up from germline, CDR1 is SGHTA and CDR2 is FQGNSA. The CDR3 runs 16 residues. CDR3 DNA sequence: TGTGCCAGCAGCCCGGAGGGGACAGGGGTGGGATCACCCCTCCACTTT. Amino acid sequence: CASSPEGTGVGSPLHF. Using reference TRBV7-2 and TRBJ1-6 for the parts outside the CDR3, the full variable domain is GAGVSQSPSNKVTEKGKDVELRCDPISGHTALYWYRQSLGQGLEFLIYFQGNSAPDKSGLPSDRFSAERTGGSVSTLTIQRTQQEDSAVYLCASSPEGTGVGSPLHFGNGTRLTVT.

Comment on this clone: In the same sample, other DNA sequences code for this CDR3. The chain uses TRBV5-1 and TRBJ2-6; D is ambiguous. The germline gives CDR1 SGHRS, CDR2 YFSETQ. V was trimmed by 0 bases and J by 1 base, leaving 5 bases between them. CDR3 length: 15 amino acids. As DNA, the CDR3 is TGCGCCAGCAGCTTGGGAGGATCTGGGGCCAACGTCCTGACTTTC. The encoded protein is CASSLGGSGANVLTF.

V usage is TRBV7-2 and J usage is TRBJ1-4, with D perhaps TRBD1 (6 bases). The V gene's germline CDR1 is SGHTA and CDR2 FQGNSA. Trimming pared 6 bases from V and 8 bases from J, leaving 13 bases between. The CDR3 consists of 13 residues. In nucleotides, the CDR3 is TGTGCCAGCAGACCCACAGGGTCAGAAAAACTGTTTTTT. Translation: CASRPTGSEKLFF.

The rearrangement uses TRBV5-1 and TRBJ1-4, with D unresolved. The CDR3 runs to 15 residues. CDR1 is SGHRS and CDR2 is YFSETQ in the germline V gene. The V end was cut by 2 bases, the J end by 6 bases, with 14 bases between. CDR3: CASSLNNMGHEKLFF. CDR3 in DNA: TGCGCCAGCAGCTTAAATAACATGGGCCATGAAAAACTGTTTTTT.

The chain employs TRBV7-9 and TRBJ1-1, with D perhaps TRBD1 (5 bases). CDR1 and CDR2 (germline): SEHNR, FQNEAQ (reference sequence). The length of the CDR3 is 13 residues. Trimming took off 7 bases at V and 3 bases at J, with 12 bases between the two ends. In DNA form, the CDR3 reads TGTGCCAGCACCCTTTGGGGGGACACTGAAGCTTTCTTT. This sequence encodes CASTLWGDTEAFF.

The chain has TRBV4-1 and TRBJ2-7, with D tentatively TRBD2 (6 bases). Germline values: CDR1 MGHRA, CDR2 YSYEKL. Trimming shortened V by 2 bases and J by 1 base, and 18 bases separated the two germline ends. This CDR3 has 17 residues. The CDR3 protein is CASSQLEALALSYEQYF. CDR3 coding DNA: TGCGCCAGCAGCCAACTGGAGGCCCTAGCGCTATCCTACGAGCAGTACTTC.

The chain links TRBV5-1 to TRBJ2-3; D might be TRBD2 (5 bases). Trimming cost V 0 bases and J 5 bases, with 13 bases left between them. CDR1 SGHRS and CDR2 YFSETQ come from the germline V gene. The CDR3 loop spans 15 amino acids. The CDR3 nucleotides read TGCGCCAGCAGCTTGGTAGGGTCGAGGGAAGATACGCAGTATTTT. Protein: CASSLVGSREDTQYF.

The genes are TRBV4-1 and TRBJ1-4, with D perhaps matching TRBD1 (6 bases). V was shortened by 0 bases and J by 3 bases, with 17 bases between the two germline ends. The CDR3 loop spans 18 amino acids. Germline V gene data show CDR1 as MGHRA and CDR2 as YSYEKL. The CDR3 region is CASSQDSSSTGSNEKLFF. The CDR3 bases are TGCGCCAGCAGCCAAGATAGTTCGTCCACAGGGTCTAATGAAAAACTGTTTTTT.

The chain employs TRBV2 and TRBJ2-7, with D hard to call. V was shortened by 6 bases and J by 3 bases, with 9 bases between the two germline ends. Germline CDR1 reads SNHLY; CDR2 reads FYNNEI. The CDR3 has 12 amino acids. This CDR3 is CASRQKNYEQYF. The CDR3 coding sequence is TGTGCCAGCAGACAAAAAAACTACGAGCAGTACTTC.

The chain recombines TRBV30 with TRBJ1-5, with 9 bases aligning to TRBD1. The CDR3 consists of 17 residues. In germline, CDR1 is GTSNPN, CDR2 SVGIG (reference sequence). The V and J ends lost 1 base and 0 bases, in that order; junction bases with no gene match: 7. CDR3 region: CAWSADRGPYSNQPQHF. Here the CDR3 DNA reads TGTGCCTGGAGTGCGGACAGGGGCCCATATAGCAATCAGCCCCAGCATTTT. Looking up the rest from reference TRBV30 and TRBJ1-5 gives the full variable domain: SQTIHQWPATLVQPVGSPLSLECTVEGTSNPNLYWYRQAAGRGLQLLFYSVGIGQISSEVPQNLSASRPQDRQFILSSKKLLLSDSGFYLCAWSADRGPYSNQPQHFGDGTRLSIL.

The chain has TRBV27 and TRBJ1-2, with a possible D match to TRBD1 (6 bases). The CDR3 has 17 amino acids. Germline CDR1 MNHEY, CDR2 SMNVEV (reference sequence). The V end was cut by 0 bases, the J end by 4 bases, with 18 bases between. CDR3 sequence (DNA): TGTGCCAGCAGTTTATCACAGGGAGGGGCGTGGGGCTATGGCTACACCTTC. Protein product: CASSLSQGGAWGYGYTF.

The chain has TRBV5-8 and TRBJ2-1; D perhaps matches TRBD1 (5 bases). Germline V gene lookup returns CDR1 SGHTS and CDR2 YDEGEE. V lost 0 bases and J 3 bases, leaving 13 bases between the germline ends. CDR3 size: 16 residues. The CDR3 DNA follows: TGTGCCAGCAGCTTGGGCCCCCAGGGTAACTACAATGAGCAGTTCTTC. This translates into CASSLGPQGNYNEQFF.

CDR3 in DNA: TGCGCCAGCAGCGGATCAGCGGAAGCTTTCTTT. This encodes CASSGSAEAFF. This rearrangement joins TRBV5-1 to TRBJ1-1; D not resolved. This CDR3 is built from 11 residues. Germline V gene data show CDR1 as SGHRS and CDR2 as YFSETQ. V was clipped by 4 bases and J by 8 bases, with 9 bases between them.

This chain links TRBV13 with TRBJ1-2; D gene ambiguous. Trimming took off 0 bases at V and 8 bases at J, with 16 bases between the two ends. The length of the CDR3 is 15 residues. From germline, CDR1 is PRHDT and CDR2 FYEKMQ (reference sequence). The CDR3 DNA follows: TGTGCCAGCAGCTTAGGATCAGAAGTCTCGAGGGGCTACACCTTC. Translation gives CASSLGSEVSRGYTF.

V gene TRBV2 combines with J gene TRBJ2-6; D not resolved. V was cut by 5 bases and J by 0 bases, with 5 bases left in between. Germline V gene sequence: CDR1 SNHLY, CDR2 FYNNEI. The CDR3 loop spans 14 amino acids. The CDR3 protein is CASSYFSGANVLTF. CDR3 sequence (DNA): TGTGCCAGCAGTTACTTCTCTGGGGCCAACGTCCTGACTTTC. Drawing the rest from reference TRBV2 and TRBJ2-6, the complete variable domain is EPEVTQTPSHQVTQMGQEVILRCVPISNHLYFYWYRQILGQKVEFLVSFYNNEISEKSEIFDDQFSVERPDGSNFTLKIRSTKLEDSAMYFCASSYFSGANVLTFGAGSRLTVL.

This chain uses TRBV27 with TRBJ2-1; 8 bases are a match to TRBD2. The CDR3 has 17 residues. In germline, CDR1 is MNHEY, CDR2 SMNVEV (reference sequence). V was pared by 3 bases and J by 4 bases, with 11 bases of the junction left unmatched. CDR3: CASSFGVGLGVYNEQFF. CDR3 bases: TGTGCCAGCAGTTTTGGTGTGGGACTAGGGGTATACAATGAGCAGTTCTTC.

J is TRBJ1-2 and V is TRBV6-5; no clear D. The V end was cut by 5 bases, the J end by 5 bases, with 15 bases between. Germline assignment: CDR1 MNHEY and CDR2 SVGAGI. The CDR3 covers 14 residues. The CDR3 sequence is CASSERNPSYGYTF. In DNA form, the CDR3 reads TGTGCCAGCAGTGAGCGAAATCCATCTTATGGCTACACCTTC.

This clone showed up just a few times. The J gene is TRBJ1-1, the V gene TRBV9; D remains ambiguous. The CDR3 is made up of 13 amino acids. Trimming pared 3 bases from V and 5 bases from J, leaving 11 bases between. The germline CDR1 and CDR2 sequences are SGDLS and YYNGEE. CDR3 DNA: TGTGCCAGCAGCGCCTTGGAGGCGACTGAAGCTTTCTTT. This sequence encodes CASSALEATEAFF.

V is TRBV7-2 and J is TRBJ1-5; a weak D match, TRBD1 (5 bases). CDR1 SGHTA and CDR2 FQGNSA come from the germline V gene. V was pared by 5 bases and J by 4 bases, with 15 bases between. The CDR3 has 15 residues. The CDR3 loop reads CASSRGSTINQPQHF. CDR3 sequence (DNA): TGTGCCAGCAGCCGGGGGTCCACCATAAATCAGCCCCAGCATTTT.

The rearrangement joins TRBV7-3 to TRBJ2-2; 8 nucleotides match TRBD1. Germline V gives CDR1 SGHTA, CDR2 FQGTGA. V gave up 4 bases and J gave up 6 bases; unmatched junction bases: 7. The CDR3 has 15 residues. CDR3 nucleotide sequence: TGTGCCAGCAGCTCGGACAGGGCCCGGTCCGGGGAGCTGTTTTTT. This codes for CASSSDRARSGELFF. Variable domain in full (rest from reference TRBV7-3 and TRBJ2-2): GAGVSQTPSNKVTEKGKYVELRCDPISGHTALYWYRQSLGQGPEFLIYFQGTGAADDSGLPNDRFFAVRPEGSVSTLKIQRTERGDSAVYLCASSSDRARSGELFFGEGSRLTVL.

The chain has TRBV4-1 and TRBJ2-3; 13 nucleotides agree with TRBD2. Germline trimming cut 0 bases from V and 2 bases from J; bases unmatched to any gene: 2. This CDR3 has 17 amino acids. Germline CDR1 and CDR2: MGHRA and YSYEKL. This chain's CDR3 is CASSQEGTSGVTDTQYF. DNA of the CDR3: TGCGCCAGCAGCCAAGAAGGGACTAGCGGGGTCACAGATACGCAGTATTTT.

The chain has TRBV2 and TRBJ2-3, with 8 bases identical to TRBD2. CDR1 is SNHLY and CDR2 is FYNNEI in the germline V gene. The CDR3 contains 15 residues. V shed 5 bases and J 9 bases; nucleotides not matched to a gene: 13. CDR3 sequence: CASSRRGTSKETQYF. The CDR3, as DNA: TGTGCCAGCAGTCGAAGGGGGACTAGTAAAGAGACGCAGTATTTT.

A single count supports this clone. The chain employs TRBV6-5 and TRBJ2-2; the match to TRBD1 covers 8 bases. Germline V lookup: CDR1 MNHEY, CDR2 SVGAGI. This CDR3 is built from 16 residues. Trimming at V came to 0 bases and at J to 6 bases, leaving 6 bases not matched to a gene. In nucleotides, the CDR3 is TGTGCCAGCAGTTACTCGGACAGGGCGACCGCCGGGGAGCTGTTTTTT. Translating it yields CASSYSDRATAGELFF.

The V and J genes are TRBV7-9 and TRBJ1-4; 9 nucleotides match TRBD1. V was clipped by 3 bases and J by 5 bases; unmatched bases: 1. The CDR3 has 14 residues. CDR1 and CDR2 (germline): SEHNR, FQNEAQ (reference sequence). Here the CDR3 DNA reads TGTGCCAGCAGCTTGACAGGGGGGAATGAAAAACTGTTTTTT. As protein: CASSLTGGNEKLFF.

The V and J genes are TRBV9 and TRBJ2-1; tentative D call: TRBD2 (7 bases). The CDR3 has 17 residues. V gave up 0 bases and J gave up 9 bases, with 22 bases separating them. Looked up from germline, CDR1 is SGDLS and CDR2 is YYNGEE. CDR3: CASSVGGGVGGGGEQFF. The CDR3 region has the DNA TGTGCCAGCAGCGTAGGGGGTGGGGTGGGAGGGGGAGGTGAGCAGTTCTTC. Complete variable domain (other parts from reference TRBV9 and TRBJ2-1): DSGVTQTPKHLITATGQRVTLRCSPRSGDLSVYWYQQSLDQGLQFLIQYYNGEERAKGNILERFSAQQFPDLHSELNLSSLELGDSALYFCASSVGGGVGGGGEQFFGPGTRLTVL.

A single count supports this clone. J is TRBJ2-1 and V is TRBV11-1, with unresolved D. The V end was cut by 5 bases, the J end by 5 bases, with 4 bases between. Germline CDR1 SGHAT, CDR2 FQDESV (reference sequence). The CDR3 is made up of 11 amino acids. The CDR3 DNA is TGTGCCAGCAGCCTAAACAATGAGCAGTTCTTC. Translated: CASSLNNEQFF.

This clone occurred a few times. The gene calls are TRBV5-4 and TRBJ2-2, with 7 bases lining up with TRBD1. The CDR3 has 16 residues. Trimming cost V 5 bases and J 3 bases; bases outside gene matches: 10. Per germline, CDR1 SGHNT and CDR2 YYREEE (reference sequence). CDR3 sequence reads: CASSLSRDRHTGELFF. CDR3 DNA sequence: TGTGCCAGCAGTCTATCCCGGGACAGACACACCGGGGAGCTGTTTTTT.

The V and J genes are TRBV5-8 and TRBJ1-1; 8 bases are a match to TRBD1. The length of the CDR3 is 13 residues. With 5 bases clipped from V and 7 bases from J, the junction kept 7 bases outside the gene matches. The germline V gene encodes CDR1 SGHTS and CDR2 YDEGEE. The CDR3, as DNA: TGTGCCAGCAGAGTCTATGGACAGGGTGAAGCTTTCTTT. This gives the protein CASRVYGQGEAFF.